A single sample is the source of the 10 T cell receptor beta chains below, sequenced in a study of T cells in Graves' hyperthyroidism and ophthalmopathy. Template material for amplifying TCR beta CDR3 regions consisted of RNA transcripts. The study used the HTBI primer set for a first-round RT-PCR of the TCR CDR3. TCRdb recomputed calls from the multiplex PCR reads with MiXCR, one row per CDR3 protein. The profile covers roughly 510,000 distinct CDR3 sequences, with around 21% appearing a single time and around 27% taken by the ten largest. The sample taken for sequencing was blood. The receptors stem from a man aged 18 to 29 with Graves' hyperthyroidism.

The CDR3 protein is CASSLAILAGDVVETQYF. DNA of the CDR3: TGCGCCAGCAGCTTGGCCATCCTAGCGGGAGATGTGGTGGAGACCCAGTACTTC. The chain carries TRBV5-1 and TRBJ2-5; 10 bases line up with TRBD2. Germline V gene data show CDR1 as SGHRS and CDR2 as YFSETQ. The CDR3 is 18 amino acids. The ends lost 0 bases at V and 5 bases at J; junction bases unmatched: 13.

At least ten counts were recorded for this clonotype. This rearrangement joins TRBV6-5 to TRBJ2-7; no clear D gene. Trimming cost V 0 bases and J 2 bases, with 8 bases left between them. Looked up from germline, CDR1 is MNHEY and CDR2 is SVGAGI. The CDR3 totals 14 residues. The CDR3 here is CASSYSERTYEQYF. In DNA form, the CDR3 reads TGTGCCAGCAGTTACTCGGAGAGAACCTACGAGCAGTACTTC.

This chain connects TRBV12-3 or TRBV12-4 to TRBJ2-7; TRBD2 matches 10 bases. This CDR3 contains 14 residues. V was clipped by 1 base and J by 6 bases; unmatched bases: 3. The CDR3 is CASSLGLAGVEQYF. For the CDR3, the DNA is TGTGCCAGCAGTTTAGGCCTAGCGGGAGTCGAGCAGTACTTC.

The chain joins TRBV6-5 to TRBJ2-7; a possible D gene is TRBD2 (6 bases). Germline assignment: CDR1 MNHEY and CDR2 SVGAGI. V shed 4 bases and J shed 0 bases, with 10 bases lying between them. The CDR3 contains 14 residues. Here the CDR3 reads CASSSRDFSYEQYF. The DNA of the CDR3 is TGTGCCAGCAGTTCGCGGGACTTCTCCTACGAGCAGTACTTC.

The DNA of the CDR3 is TGTGCCAGCAGTGATACAGGTACCCACGAGCAGTACTTC. It codes for CASSDTGTHEQYF. The V and J genes are TRBV6-1 and TRBJ2-7; the D gene is possibly TRBD1 (5 bases). With 3 bases removed from V and 5 bases from J, the gap between germline ends came to 11 bases. Looked up from germline, CDR1 is MNHNS and CDR2 is SASEGT. The CDR3 covers 13 residues.

V is TRBV6-2 or TRBV6-3 and J is TRBJ1-6, with D uncertain. The CDR3 has 13 residues. V was shortened by 8 bases and J by 7 bases, with 12 bases between the two germline ends. The germline gives CDR1 MNHEY, CDR2 SVGEGT. CDR3 DNA sequence: TGTGCCAGCCGGGCCCGGACGAATTCACCCCTCCACTTT. As protein: CASRARTNSPLHF.

This chain joins TRBV6-1 and TRBJ1-1, with 11 positions matching TRBD1. With 4 bases clipped from V and 7 bases from J, the junction kept 14 bases outside the gene matches. Per the germline V gene, CDR1 is MNHNS and CDR2 is SASEGT. The CDR3 loop spans 17 amino acids. CDR3 coding DNA: TGTGCCAGCAGTGTATGGTCCGGGACAGGGGGGACTATTGAAGCTTTCTTT. Translated: CASSVWSGTGGTIEAFF.

This clonotype was counted ten times or more. This sequence joins TRBV15 and TRBJ2-7; D unresolved. There are 13 residues in the CDR3. Germline values: CDR1 LNHNV, CDR2 YYDKDF (reference sequence). Between the trimmed V and J ends, which lost 8 bases and 3 bases, there was a span of 14 bases. Written as DNA, the CDR3 is TGTGCCACCTCCAAACCGGGCAGCTACGAGCAGTACTTC. It translates to CATSKPGSYEQYF.

This clonotype was detected ten times or more. The CDR3 sequence is CASTRTGGDETQYF. CDR3 DNA sequence: TGTGCCAGCACCCGGACGGGAGGGGACGAGACCCAGTACTTC. V gene TRBV2 combines with J gene TRBJ2-5; 8 positions agree with TRBD2. Unmatched junction bases numbered 9, after V lost 7 bases and J lost 5 bases. Germline assignment: CDR1 SNHLY and CDR2 FYNNEI. The CDR3 contains 14 residues.

In the case of this clonotype: Given a much more abundant clone one base away, this may be a read error. The gene calls are TRBV4-1 and TRBJ2-7; TRBD1 or TRBD2 may be the D gene (5 bases each). Germline V lookup: CDR1 MGHRA, CDR2 YSYEKL. Trimming removed 4 bases from V and 4 bases from J, with 14 bases in between. The CDR3 sequence is 14 residues long. The CDR3 spells CASSPRDAEYEQYF. In DNA form, the CDR3 reads TGCGCCAGCAGCCCCCGGGACGCCGAATACGAGCAGTACTTC.